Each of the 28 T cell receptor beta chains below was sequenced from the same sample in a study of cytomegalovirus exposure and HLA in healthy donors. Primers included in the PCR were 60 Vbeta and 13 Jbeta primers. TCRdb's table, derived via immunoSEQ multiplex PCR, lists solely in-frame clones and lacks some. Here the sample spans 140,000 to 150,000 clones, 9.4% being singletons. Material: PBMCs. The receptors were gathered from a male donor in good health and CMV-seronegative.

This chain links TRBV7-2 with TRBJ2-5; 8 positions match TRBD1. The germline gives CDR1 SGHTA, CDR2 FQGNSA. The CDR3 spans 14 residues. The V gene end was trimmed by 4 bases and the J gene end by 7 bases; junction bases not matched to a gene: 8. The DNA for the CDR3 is TGTGCCAGCAGCTCGCGGACAGGGCGGGGGACCCAGTACTTC. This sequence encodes CASSSRTGRGTQYF.

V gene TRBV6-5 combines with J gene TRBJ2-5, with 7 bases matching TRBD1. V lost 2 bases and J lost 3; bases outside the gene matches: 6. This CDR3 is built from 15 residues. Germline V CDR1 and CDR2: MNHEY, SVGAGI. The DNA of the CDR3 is TGTGCCAGCAGTTACAGTGGGCAGGGGGAAGAGACCCAGTACTTC. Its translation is CASSYSGQGEETQYF.

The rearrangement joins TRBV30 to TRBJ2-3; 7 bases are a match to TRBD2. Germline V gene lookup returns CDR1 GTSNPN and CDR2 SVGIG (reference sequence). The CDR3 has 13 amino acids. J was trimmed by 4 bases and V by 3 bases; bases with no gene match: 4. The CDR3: CAWSPGGPDTQYF. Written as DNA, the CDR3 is TGTGCCTGGAGCCCGGGAGGCCCAGATACGCAGTATTTT.

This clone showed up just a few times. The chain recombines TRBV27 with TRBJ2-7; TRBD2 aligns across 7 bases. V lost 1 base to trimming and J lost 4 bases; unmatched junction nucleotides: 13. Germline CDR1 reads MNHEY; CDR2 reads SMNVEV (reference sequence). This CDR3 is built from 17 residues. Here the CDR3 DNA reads TGTGCCAGCAGTTTATTAAGGGCGGCGGGAGTGGCGTACGAGCAGTACTTC. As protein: CASSLLRAAGVAYEQYF.

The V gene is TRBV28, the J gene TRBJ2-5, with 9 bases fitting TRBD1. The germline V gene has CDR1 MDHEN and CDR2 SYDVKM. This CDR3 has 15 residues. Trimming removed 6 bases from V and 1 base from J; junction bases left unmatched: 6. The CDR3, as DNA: TGTGCCAGCAGCCTCTACAGGGGGCTCCAAGAGACCCAGTACTTC. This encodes CASSLYRGLQETQYF.

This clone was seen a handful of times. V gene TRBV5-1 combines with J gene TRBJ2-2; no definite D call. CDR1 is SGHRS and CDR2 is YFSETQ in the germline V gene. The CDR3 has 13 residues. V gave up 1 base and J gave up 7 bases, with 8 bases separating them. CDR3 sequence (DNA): TGCGCCAGCAGCTTGTCCGGAGACGGGGAGCTGTTTTTT. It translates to CASSLSGDGELFF.

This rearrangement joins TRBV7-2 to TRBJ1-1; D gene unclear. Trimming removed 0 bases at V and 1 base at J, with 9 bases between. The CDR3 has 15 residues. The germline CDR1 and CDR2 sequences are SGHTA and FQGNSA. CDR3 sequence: CASSLAGIENTEAFF. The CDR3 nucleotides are TGTGCCAGCAGCTTAGCCGGGATAGAGAACACTGAAGCTTTCTTT.

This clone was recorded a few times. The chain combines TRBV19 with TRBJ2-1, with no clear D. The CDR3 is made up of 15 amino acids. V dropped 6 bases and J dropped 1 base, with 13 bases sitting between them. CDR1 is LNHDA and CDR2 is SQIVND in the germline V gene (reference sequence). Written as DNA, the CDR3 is TGTGCCAGTAGCGTGCAGGTTAGTTCCTACAATGAGCAGTTCTTC. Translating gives CASSVQVSSYNEQFF. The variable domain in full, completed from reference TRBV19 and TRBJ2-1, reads DGGITQSPKYLFRKEGQNVTLSCEQNLNHDAMYWYRQDPGQGLRLIYYSQIVNDFQKGDIAEGYSVSREKKESFPLTVTSAQKNPTAFYLCASSVQVSSYNEQFFGPGTRLTVL.

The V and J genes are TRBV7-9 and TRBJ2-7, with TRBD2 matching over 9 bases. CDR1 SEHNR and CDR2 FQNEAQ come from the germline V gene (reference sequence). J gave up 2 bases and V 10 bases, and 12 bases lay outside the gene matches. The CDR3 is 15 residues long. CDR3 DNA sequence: TGTGCCACCTCGAGCGTGGCTAGCGGGGCCTACGAGCAGTACTTC. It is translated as CATSSVASGAYEQYF.

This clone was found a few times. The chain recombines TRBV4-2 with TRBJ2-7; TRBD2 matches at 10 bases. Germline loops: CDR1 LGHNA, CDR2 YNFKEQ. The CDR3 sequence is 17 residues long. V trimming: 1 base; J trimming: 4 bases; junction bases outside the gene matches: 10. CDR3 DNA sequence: TGTGCCAGCAGCCAAGTTGGGTGGAGCGGGGGGGATTACGAGCAGTACTTC. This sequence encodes CASSQVGWSGGDYEQYF.

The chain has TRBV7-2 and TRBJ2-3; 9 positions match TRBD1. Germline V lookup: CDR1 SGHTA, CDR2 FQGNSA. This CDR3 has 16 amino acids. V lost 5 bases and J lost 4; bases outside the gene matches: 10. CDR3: CASSPMGQGGADTQYF. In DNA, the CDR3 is TGTGCCAGCAGCCCTATGGGACAGGGTGGAGCAGATACGCAGTATTTT.

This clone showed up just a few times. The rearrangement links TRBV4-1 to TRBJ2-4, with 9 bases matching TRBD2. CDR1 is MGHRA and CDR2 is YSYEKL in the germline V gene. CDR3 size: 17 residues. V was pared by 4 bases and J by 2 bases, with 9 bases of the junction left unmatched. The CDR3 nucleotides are TGCGCCAGCAGCCTGGCTCCGACTAGCGGAACCAAAAACATTCAGTACTTC. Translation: CASSLAPTSGTKNIQYF.

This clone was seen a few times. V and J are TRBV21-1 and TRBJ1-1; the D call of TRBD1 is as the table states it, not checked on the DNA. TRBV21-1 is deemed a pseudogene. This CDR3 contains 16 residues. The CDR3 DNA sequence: TGTGCCAGCAACAAGGGAGCAGGGGGCATGAACACTGAAGCTTTCTTT. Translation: CASNKGAGGMNTEAFF.

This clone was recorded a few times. CDR3 DNA sequence: TGTGCCAGCAGCGCCCTACCAGGGTACACTGAAGCTTTCTTT. Amino acids: CASSALPGYTEAFF. The chain has TRBV9 and TRBJ1-1, with D possibly TRBD1 on 5 matching bases. CDR1 is SGDLS, CDR2 YYNGEE, per germline. CDR3 length: 14 amino acids. V was shortened by 3 bases and J by 3 bases, with 12 bases between the two germline ends.

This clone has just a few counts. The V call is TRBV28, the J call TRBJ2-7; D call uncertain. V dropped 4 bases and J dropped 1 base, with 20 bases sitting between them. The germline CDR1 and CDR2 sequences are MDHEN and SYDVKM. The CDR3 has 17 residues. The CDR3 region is CASSSRFGPHLSYEQYF. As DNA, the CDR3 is TGTGCCAGCAGTTCTCGTTTTGGCCCTCATCTGTCCTACGAGCAGTACTTC.

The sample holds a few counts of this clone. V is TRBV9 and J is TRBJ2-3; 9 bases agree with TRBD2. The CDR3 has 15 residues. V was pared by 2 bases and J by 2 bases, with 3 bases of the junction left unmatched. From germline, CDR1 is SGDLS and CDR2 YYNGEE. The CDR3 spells CASSVTSGYTDTQYF. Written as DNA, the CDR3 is TGTGCCAGCAGCGTGACTAGCGGATACACAGATACGCAGTATTTT.

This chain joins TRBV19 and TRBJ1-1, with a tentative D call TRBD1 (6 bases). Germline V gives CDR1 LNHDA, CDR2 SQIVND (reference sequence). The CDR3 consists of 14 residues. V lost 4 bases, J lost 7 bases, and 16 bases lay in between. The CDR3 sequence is CASSTQTGTLEAFF. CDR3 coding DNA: TGTGCCAGTAGTACACAGACAGGAACGCTTGAAGCTTTCTTT.

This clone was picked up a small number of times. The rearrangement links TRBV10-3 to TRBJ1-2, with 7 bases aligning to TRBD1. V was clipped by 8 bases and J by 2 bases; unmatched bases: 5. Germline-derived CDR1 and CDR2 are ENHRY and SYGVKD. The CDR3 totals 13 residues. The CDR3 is CAIPGQENYGYTF. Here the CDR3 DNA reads TGTGCCATCCCCGGACAGGAGAACTATGGCTACACCTTC.

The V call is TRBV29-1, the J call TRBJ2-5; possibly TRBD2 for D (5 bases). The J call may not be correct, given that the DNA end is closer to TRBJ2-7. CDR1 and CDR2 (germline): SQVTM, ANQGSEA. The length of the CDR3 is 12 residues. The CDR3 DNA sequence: TGCAGCGCGTACAGCGGCACCTACGAGCAGTACTTC. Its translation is CSAYSGTYEQYF.

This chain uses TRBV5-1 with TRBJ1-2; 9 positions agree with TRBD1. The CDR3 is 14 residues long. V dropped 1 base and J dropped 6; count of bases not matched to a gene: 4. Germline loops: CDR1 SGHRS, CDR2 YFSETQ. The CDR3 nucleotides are TGCGCCAGCAGCTTGCTTGGACAGGGGCATGGCTACACCTTC. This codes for CASSLLGQGHGYTF.

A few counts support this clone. The CDR3 coding sequence is TGCGCCAGCAGCGGGGGGACAGGGTTGGGAGGCTACACCTTC. Amino acids: CASSGGTGLGGYTF. The rearrangement links TRBV5-1 to TRBJ1-2, with 9 bases fitting TRBD1. Germline loops: CDR1 SGHRS, CDR2 YFSETQ. The V and J ends lost 4 bases and 8 bases, in that order; junction bases with no gene match: 9. This CDR3 region has 14 residues.

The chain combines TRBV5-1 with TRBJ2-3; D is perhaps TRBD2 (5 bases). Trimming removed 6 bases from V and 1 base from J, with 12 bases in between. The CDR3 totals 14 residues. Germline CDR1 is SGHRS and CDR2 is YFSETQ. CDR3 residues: CASTTRSGTDTQYF. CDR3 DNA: TGCGCCAGCACCACTAGATCCGGCACAGATACGCAGTATTTT. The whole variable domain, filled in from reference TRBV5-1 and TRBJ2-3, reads KAGVTQTPRYLIKTRGQQVTLSCSPISGHRSVSWYQQTPGQGLQFLFEYFSETQRNKGNFPGRFSGRQFSNSRSEMNVSTLELGDSALYLCASTTRSGTDTQYFGPGTRLTVL.

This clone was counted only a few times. The CDR3 sequence is CASSLEAGGPEKLFF. CDR3 in DNA: TGCGCCAGCAGCTTGGAAGCGGGGGGCCCTGAAAAACTGTTTTTT. The chain carries TRBV5-1 and TRBJ1-4; D might be TRBD1 (6 bases). Trimming stripped 0 bases from V and 7 bases from J, with 13 bases between. Germline CDR1 reads SGHRS; CDR2 reads YFSETQ. This CDR3 region has 15 residues.

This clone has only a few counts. The DNA of the CDR3 is TGTGCCAGTAGGAGCGGCCACAGCACAGATACGCAGTATTTT. Amino acids: CASRSGHSTDTQYF. This sequence joins TRBV19 and TRBJ2-3; possibly TRBD2 for D (5 bases). V was clipped by 6 bases and J by 0 bases, with 10 bases between them. Germline CDR1 reads LNHDA; CDR2 reads SQIVND (reference sequence). This CDR3 has 14 residues. Variable domain in full (rest from reference TRBV19 and TRBJ2-3): DGGITQSPKYLFRKEGQNVTLSCEQNLNHDAMYWYRQDPGQGLRLIYYSQIVNDFQKGDIAEGYSVSREKKESFPLTVTSAQKNPTAFYLCASRSGHSTDTQYFGPGTRLTVL.

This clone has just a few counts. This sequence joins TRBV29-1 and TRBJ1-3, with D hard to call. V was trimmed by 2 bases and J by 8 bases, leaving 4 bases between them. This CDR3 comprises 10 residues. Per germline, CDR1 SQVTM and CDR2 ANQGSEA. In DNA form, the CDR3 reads TGCAGCGTTGAACAGGACACCATATATTTT. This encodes CSVEQDTIYF.

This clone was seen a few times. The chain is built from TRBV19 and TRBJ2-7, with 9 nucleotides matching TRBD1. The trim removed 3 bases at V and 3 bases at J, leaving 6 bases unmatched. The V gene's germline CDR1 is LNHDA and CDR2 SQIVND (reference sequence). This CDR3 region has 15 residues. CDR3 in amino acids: CASSMGQGGYYEQYF. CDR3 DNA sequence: TGTGCCAGTAGTATGGGACAGGGAGGTTACTACGAGCAGTACTTC.

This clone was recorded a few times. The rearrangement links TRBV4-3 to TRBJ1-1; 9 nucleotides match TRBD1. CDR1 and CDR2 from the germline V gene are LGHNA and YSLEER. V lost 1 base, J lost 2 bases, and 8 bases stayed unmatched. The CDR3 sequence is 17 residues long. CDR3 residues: CASSQALWTGANTEAFF. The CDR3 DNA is TGCGCCAGCAGCCAAGCCCTATGGACAGGGGCTAACACTGAAGCTTTCTTT.

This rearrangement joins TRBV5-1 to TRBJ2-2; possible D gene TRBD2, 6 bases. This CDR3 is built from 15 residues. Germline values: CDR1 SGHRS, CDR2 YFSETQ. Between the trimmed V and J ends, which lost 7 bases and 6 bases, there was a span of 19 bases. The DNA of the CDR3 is TGCGCCAGCTCCCCTATGGAGGGGAAGGCCGGGGAGCTGTTTTTT. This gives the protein CASSPMEGKAGELFF.